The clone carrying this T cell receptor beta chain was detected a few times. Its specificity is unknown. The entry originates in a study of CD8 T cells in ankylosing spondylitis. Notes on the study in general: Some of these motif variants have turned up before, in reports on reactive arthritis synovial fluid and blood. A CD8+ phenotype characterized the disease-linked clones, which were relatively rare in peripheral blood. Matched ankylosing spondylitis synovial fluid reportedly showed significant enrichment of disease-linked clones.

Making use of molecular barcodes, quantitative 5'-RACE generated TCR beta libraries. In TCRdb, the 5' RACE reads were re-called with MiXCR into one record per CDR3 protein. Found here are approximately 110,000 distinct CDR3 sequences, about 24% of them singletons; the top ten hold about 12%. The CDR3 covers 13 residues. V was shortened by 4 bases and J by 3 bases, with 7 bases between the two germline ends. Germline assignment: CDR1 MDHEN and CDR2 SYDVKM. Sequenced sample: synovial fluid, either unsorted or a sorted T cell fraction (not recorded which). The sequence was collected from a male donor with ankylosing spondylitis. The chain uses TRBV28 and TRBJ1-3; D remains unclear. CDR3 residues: CASSSGGGNTIYF. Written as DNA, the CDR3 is TGTGCCAGCAGTTCGGGCGGTGGAAACACCATATATTTT.